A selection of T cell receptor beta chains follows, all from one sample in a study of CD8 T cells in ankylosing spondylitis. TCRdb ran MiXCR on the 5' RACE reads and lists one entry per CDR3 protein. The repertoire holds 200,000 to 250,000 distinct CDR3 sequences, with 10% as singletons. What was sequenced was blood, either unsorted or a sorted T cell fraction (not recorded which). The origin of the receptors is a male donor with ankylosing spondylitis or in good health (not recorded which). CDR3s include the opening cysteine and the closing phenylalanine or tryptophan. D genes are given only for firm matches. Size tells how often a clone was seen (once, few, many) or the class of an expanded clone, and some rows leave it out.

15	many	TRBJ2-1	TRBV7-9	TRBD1	TGTGCCAGCAGCCATAGACAGGGCACGGTAAATGAGCAGTTCTTC	CASSHRQGTVNEQFF
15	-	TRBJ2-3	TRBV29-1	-	TGCAGCGTTTCCCCCGGGACGGCTAGCACAGATACGCAGTATTTT	CSVSPGTASTDTQYF
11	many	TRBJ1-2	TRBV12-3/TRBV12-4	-	TGTGCCAGCAGTTTCGGGGAGCGCTACACCTTC	CASSFGERYTF
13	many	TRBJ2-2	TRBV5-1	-	TGTGCCAGCAGCTTAGAAGGAACCGGGGAGCTGTTTTTT	CASSLEGTGELFF
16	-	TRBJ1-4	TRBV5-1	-	TGCGCCAGCAGCTTCGGGGCTAGGGGAGCTAATGAAAAACTGTTTTTT	CASSFGARGANEKLFF
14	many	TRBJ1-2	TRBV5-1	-	TGCGCCAGCAGCTTGGGCACCTCAAACTATGGCTACACCTTC	CASSLGTSNYGYTF
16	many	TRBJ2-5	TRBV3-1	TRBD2	TGTGCCAGCAGCCCGAGGACTAGCGGGGGGCAAGAGACCCAGTACTTC	CASSPRTSGGQETQYF
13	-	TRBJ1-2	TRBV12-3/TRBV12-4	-	TGTGCCAGCAGTTACCAGGGTTTCATCGGCTACACCTTC	CASSYQGFIGYTF
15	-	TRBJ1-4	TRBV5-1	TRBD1	TGCGCCAGCAGCTTGCAACAGGGGGCGAATGAAAAACTGTTTTTT	CASSLQQGANEKLFF
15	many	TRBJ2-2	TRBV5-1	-	TGCGCCAGCAGCTTCGACAGCCCGAACACCGGGGAGCTGTTTTTT	CASSFDSPNTGELFF
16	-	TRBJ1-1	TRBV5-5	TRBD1	TGTGCCAGCAACCCCTGGACAGGGGGCGCGGACACTGAAGCTTTCTTT	CASNPWTGGADTEAFF
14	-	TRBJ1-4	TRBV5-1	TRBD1	TGCGCCAGCAGCCCCGGACAGGGAAGGGAAAAACTGTTTTTT	CASSPGQGREKLFF
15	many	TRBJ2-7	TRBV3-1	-	TGTGCCAGCAGCCAACTCGGGGGCAGTTACGACGAGCAGTACTTC	CASSQLGGSYDEQYF
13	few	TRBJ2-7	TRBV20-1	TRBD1	TGCAGTGCACCGGGACAGAGCTCCTACGAGCAGTACTTC	CSAPGQSSYEQYF
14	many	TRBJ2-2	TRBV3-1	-	TGTGCCAGCAGCCCACGGTCAGGGTCCGGGGAGCTGTTTTTT	CASSPRSGSGELFF
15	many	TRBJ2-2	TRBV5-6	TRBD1	TGTGCCAGTCAGACCGGGACAGGGGGCACCGGGGAGCTGTTTTTT	CASQTGTGGTGELFF
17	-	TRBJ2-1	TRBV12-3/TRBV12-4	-	TGTGCCAGCAGTTTTAACTACAGGGCAGTTGTCGACAATGAGCAGTTCTTC	CASSFNYRAVVDNEQFF
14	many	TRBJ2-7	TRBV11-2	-	TGTGCCAGCAGTCAAACAGGGACTTCCTACGAGCAGTACTTC	CASSQTGTSYEQYF
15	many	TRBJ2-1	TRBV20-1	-	TGCAGTGCTTCTCCTGAGGGAAGCTCCTACAATGAGCAGTTCTTC	CSASPEGSSYNEQFF
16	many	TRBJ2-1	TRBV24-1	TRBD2	TGTGCCACCAGTGATTCTACTAGCGGGGGGGAAAATGAGCAGTTCTTC	CATSDSTSGGENEQFF
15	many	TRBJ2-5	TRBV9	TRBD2	TGTGCCAGCAGCGTAACCGGGACTAGCACGGAGACCCAGTACTTC	CASSVTGTSTETQYF
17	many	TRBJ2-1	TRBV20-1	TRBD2	TGCAGTGCTAGTTTGGTCGCTAGCGGGGGGTCCTACAATGAGCAGTTCTTC	CSASLVASGGSYNEQFF
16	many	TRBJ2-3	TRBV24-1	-	TGTGCCACCAGTGATTTGGAGGGACAAGTCACAGATACGCAGTATTTT	CATSDLEGQVTDTQYF
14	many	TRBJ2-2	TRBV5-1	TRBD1	TGCGCCAGCAGCACGACAGGGGCGGCCGGGGAGCTGTTTTTT	CASSTTGAAGELFF
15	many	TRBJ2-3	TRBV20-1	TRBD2	TGCAGTGCTAGATCCGGGGGGGCCTTAACAGATACGCAGTATTTT	CSARSGGALTDTQYF
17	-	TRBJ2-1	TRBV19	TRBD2	TGTGCCAGTAGTATAGGGCTCCAACTAGCGGGGGCGGGTGGGCAGTTCTTC	CASSIGLQLAGAGGQFF
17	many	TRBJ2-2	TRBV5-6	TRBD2	TGTGCCAGCAGCAAGGCTGCCGGGACTAAGAACACCGGGGAGCTGTTTTTT	CASSKAAGTKNTGELFF
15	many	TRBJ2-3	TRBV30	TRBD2	TGTGCCTGGATGGGACTAGCGGGGGGCCCAGATACGCAGTATTTT	CAWMGLAGGPDTQYF
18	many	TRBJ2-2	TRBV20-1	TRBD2	TGCAGTGTAGACACGGCAGCCGGGACTAGCGGGGGGATCGGGGAGCTGTTTTTT	CSVDTAAGTSGGIGELFF
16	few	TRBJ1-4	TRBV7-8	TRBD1	TGTGCCAGCAGCTTGGGACAGGGGGCGTGGGAAGAAAAACTGTTTTTT	CASSLGQGAWEEKLFF
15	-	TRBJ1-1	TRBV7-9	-	TGTGCCAGCAGCTTATGGGCCTCGCAGGGTGGTGAAGCTTTCTTT	CASSLWASQGGEAFF
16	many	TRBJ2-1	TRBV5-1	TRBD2	TGCGCCAGCAGCAAGGCCACTAGCGGGGATTACAATGAGCAGTTCTTC	CASSKATSGDYNEQFF
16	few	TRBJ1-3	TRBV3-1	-	TGTGCCAGCAGCCAAGTGGCGGGGACGAGGGCAAACACCATATATTTT	CASSQVAGTRANTIYF
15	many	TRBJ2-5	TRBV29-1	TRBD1	TGCAGCGCGGCACCCTCCGGGACAGGGGCCAGAACCCAGTACTTC	CSAAPSGTGARTQYF
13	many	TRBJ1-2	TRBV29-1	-	TGCAGCGTTGCGGAGGGATCTAACTATGGCTACACCTTC	CSVAEGSNYGYTF
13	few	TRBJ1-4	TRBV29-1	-	TGCAGCGTTGTTTCGCAGCCTAATGAAAAACTGTTTTTT	CSVVSQPNEKLFF
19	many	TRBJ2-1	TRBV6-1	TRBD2	TGTGCCAGCAGTCGCGGACTAGCGGTAATGACCAGCTCCTACAATGAGCAGTTCTTC	CASSRGLAVMTSSYNEQFF
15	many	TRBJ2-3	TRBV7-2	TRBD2	TGTGCCAGCAGCTTAGACGGGGGGGTCACAGATACGCAGTATTTT	CASSLDGGVTDTQYF
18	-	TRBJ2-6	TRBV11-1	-	TGTGCCAGCAGCTTAGAGCCGGTGGGATGGTCTGGGGCCAACGTCCTGACTTTC	CASSLEPVGWSGANVLTF
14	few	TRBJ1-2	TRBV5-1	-	TGCGCCAGCAGCTTGGACAGGGAGGTGGCCGGCTACACCTTC	CASSLDREVAGYTF
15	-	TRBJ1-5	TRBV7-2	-	TGTGCCAGCAGCTTAGTCCCAGTGAGCACAGATACGCAGCATTTT	CASSLVPVSTDTQHF
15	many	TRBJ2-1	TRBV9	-	TGTGCCAGCAGCGCCGTGGACTACTCCTACAATGAGCAGTTCTTC	CASSAVDYSYNEQFF
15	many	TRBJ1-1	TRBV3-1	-	TGTGCCAGCAGCCAAGATGCGTCCGTCGCTTTTAAAGCTTTCTTT	CASSQDASVAFKAFF
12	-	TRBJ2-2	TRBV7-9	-	TGTGCCAGCAGCTTATCTGAGGGGCGACTGTTTTTT	CASSLSEGRLFF
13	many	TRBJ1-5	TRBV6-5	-	TGTGCCAGCAGTTACCGCCGGGATCAGCCCCAGCATTTT	CASSYRRDQPQHF
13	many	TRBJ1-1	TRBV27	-	TGTGCCAGCAGTTTATGGAGGGAGAGCGAAGCTTTCTTT	CASSLWRESEAFF
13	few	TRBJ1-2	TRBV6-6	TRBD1	TGTGCCAGCTCCCGGGGAGGGGGCAATGGCTACACCTTC	CASSRGGGNGYTF
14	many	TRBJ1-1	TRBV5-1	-	TGCGCCAGCAGCTTGGTGGCAGCCACCGCAGAAGCTTTCTTT	CASSLVAATAEAFF
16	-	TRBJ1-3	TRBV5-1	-	TGCGCCAGCAGCTTGGGAGGGATCAGTTCTGGAAACACCATATATTTT	CASSLGGISSGNTIYF
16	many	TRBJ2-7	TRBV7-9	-	TGTGCCAGCAGCTCCCTCCCGGGTAAGGGGACCGACGAGCAGTACTTC	CASSSLPGKGTDEQYF
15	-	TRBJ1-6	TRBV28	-	TGTGCCAGCAGTTCACCAGTTGGCTATAATTCACCCCTCCACTTT	CASSSPVGYNSPLHF